This T cell receptor beta chain was recovered during a study of PD-1 blockade in classical Hodgkin lymphoma. Findings and limits, study-wide: Unlike CD8+ TCR diversity, which did not rise significantly by C4D1, CD4+ TCR diversity did.

The assay was immunoSEQ multiplex PCR, and TCRdb's table has in-frame clones only and misses some. The table includes roughly 90,000 clones, roughly 76% detected once. Each and every patient relapsed after autologous stem cell transplantation, and patients got differing brentuximab vedotin exposure. There are 23 residues in the CDR3. V gave up 2 bases and J gave up 3 bases; unmatched junction bases: 27. Germline values: CDR1 SGDLS, CDR2 YYNGEE. Remarks on this clone: What it binds is unknown.

V and J are TRBV9 and TRBJ1-4, with TRBD1 matching over 8 bases. This clonotype originated in a human donor with classical Hodgkin lymphoma. The sample consisted of peripheral blood mononuclear cells (PBMCs), taken before the second cycle of nivolumab. CDR3 coding DNA: TGTGCCAGCAGCGTCCCCCGGGACAGGTCTAATGTACGGGTTGGTTGGGCTAATGAAAAACTGTTTTTT. Translated, it gives CASSVPRDRSNVRVGWANEKLFF.